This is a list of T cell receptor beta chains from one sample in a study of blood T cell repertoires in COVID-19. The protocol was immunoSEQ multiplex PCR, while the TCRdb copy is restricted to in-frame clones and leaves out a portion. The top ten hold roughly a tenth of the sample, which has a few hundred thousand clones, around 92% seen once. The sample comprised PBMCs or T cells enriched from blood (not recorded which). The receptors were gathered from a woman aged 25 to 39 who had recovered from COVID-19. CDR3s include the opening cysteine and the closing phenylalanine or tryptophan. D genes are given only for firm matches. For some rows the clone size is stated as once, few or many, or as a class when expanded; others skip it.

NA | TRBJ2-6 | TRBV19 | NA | CASSTPGHQNWGANVLTF | TGTGCCAGTAGTACCCCGGGACATCAAAATTGGGGGGCCAACGTCCTGACTTTC
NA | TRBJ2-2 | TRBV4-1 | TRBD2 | CASSLGSGRGRTGELFF | TGCGCCAGCAGCCTTGGTAGCGGGAGGGGTCGGACCGGGGAGCTGTTTTTT
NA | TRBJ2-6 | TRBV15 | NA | CATSRGGTGANVLTF | TGTGCCACCAGCAGGGGGGGAACTGGGGCCAACGTCCTGACTTTC
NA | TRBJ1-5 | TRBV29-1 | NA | CSVSGTQNQPQHF | TGCAGCGTCTCCGGGACACAAAATCAGCCCCAGCATTTT
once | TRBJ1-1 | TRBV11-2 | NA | CASSFGGAPNTEAFF | TGTGCCAGCAGCTTCGGAGGGGCTCCGAACACTGAAGCTTTCTTT
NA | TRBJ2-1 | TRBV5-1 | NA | CASSFYAGSNNEQFF | TGCGCCAGCAGCTTCTATGCAGGGTCGAACAATGAGCAGTTCTTC
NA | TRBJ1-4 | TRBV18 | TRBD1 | CASSPIGQGGTNEKLFF | TGTGCCAGCTCACCTATCGGACAGGGTGGTACTAATGAAAAACTGTTTTTT
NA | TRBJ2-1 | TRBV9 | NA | CASSPRRGSNNEQFF | TGTGCCAGCAGCCCTCGGCGGGGATCCAACAATGAGCAGTTCTTC
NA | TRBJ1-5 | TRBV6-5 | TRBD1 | CASRPGQGNQPQHF | TGTGCCAGCAGGCCGGGACAGGGCAATCAGCCCCAGCATTTT
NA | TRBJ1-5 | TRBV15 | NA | CATSRVGNQPQHF | TGTGCCACCTCCAGGGTCGGCAATCAGCCCCAGCATTTT
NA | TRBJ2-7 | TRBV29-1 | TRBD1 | CSVDGTGTNEQYF | TGCAGCGTTGATGGGACAGGGACCAACGAGCAGTACTTC
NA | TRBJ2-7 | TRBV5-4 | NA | CASSPYTREQYF | TGTGCCAGCAGCCCGTATACAAGAGAGCAGTACTTC
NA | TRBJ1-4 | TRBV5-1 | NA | CASSLTGGTNEKLFF | TGCGCCAGCAGCTTGACGGGGGGCACTAATGAAAAACTGTTTTTT
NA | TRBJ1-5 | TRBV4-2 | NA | CASSQDPSRGPQHF | TGTGCCAGCAGCCAAGATCCCTCCCGGGGGCCCCAGCATTTT
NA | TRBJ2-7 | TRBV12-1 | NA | CASSWRSSGGPYEQYF | TGTGCCAGCAGCTGGAGGAGTAGCGGGGGACCCTACGAGCAGTACTTC
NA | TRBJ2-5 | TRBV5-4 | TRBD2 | CASSFTRTSGGETQYF | TGTGCCAGCAGCTTTACCAGGACTAGCGGGGGAGAGACCCAGTACTTC
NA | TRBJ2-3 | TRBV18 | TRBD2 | CASSPGLAGGPAPGTQYF | TGTGCCAGCTCACCCGGACTAGCGGGAGGGCCAGCCCCAGGGACGCAGTATTTT
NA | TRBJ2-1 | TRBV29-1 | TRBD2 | CSVDPSQASGSYNEQFF | TGCAGCGTTGACCCGAGTCAGGCTAGCGGGAGTTACAATGAGCAGTTCTTC
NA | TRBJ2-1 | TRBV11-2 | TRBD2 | CASSLEAGGYNEQFF | TGTGCCAGCAGCTTAGAAGCGGGGGGGTACAATGAGCAGTTCTTC
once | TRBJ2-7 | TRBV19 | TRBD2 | CASSEASGYEQYF | TGTGCCAGCAGTGAGGCTAGCGGCTACGAGCAGTACTTC
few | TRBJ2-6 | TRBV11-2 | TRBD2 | CASSSQGVFLAGGSSGANVLTF | TGTGCCAGCAGTTCACAGGGGGTCTTTCTAGCGGGAGGTTCTTCTGGGGCCAACGTCCTGACTTTC
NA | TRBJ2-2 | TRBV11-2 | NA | CASSPRTGVGELFF | TGTGCCAGCAGCCCTCGGACGGGAGTCGGGGAGCTGTTTTTT
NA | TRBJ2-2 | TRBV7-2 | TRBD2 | CASSLEEEERERFVGELFF | TGTGCCAGCAGCTTAGAAGAAGAAGAGCGGGAGAGATTCGTCGGGGAGCTGTTTTTT
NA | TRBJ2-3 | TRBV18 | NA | CASFAGFTDTQYF | TGTGCCAGCTTTGCCGGGTTCACAGATACGCAGTATTTT
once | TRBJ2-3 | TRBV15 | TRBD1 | CATSRVLNRGVSDTQYF | TGTGCCACCAGCAGAGTGTTGAACAGGGGGGTATCAGATACGCAGTATTTT
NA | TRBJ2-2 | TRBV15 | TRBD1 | CATSRGTGSTGELFF | TGTGCCACCAGCAGAGGGACAGGGAGCACCGGGGAGCTGTTTTTT
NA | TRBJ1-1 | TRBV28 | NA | CASSLGWTEAFF | TGTGCCAGCAGTTTGGGCTGGACTGAAGCTTTCTTT
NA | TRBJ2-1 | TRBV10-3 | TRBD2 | CAIRGIGTSDNNEQFF | TGTGCCATCAGGGGTATCGGGACTAGCGATAACAATGAGCAGTTCTTC
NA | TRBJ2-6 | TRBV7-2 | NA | CASSLAGDSTSGANVLTF | TGTGCCAGCAGCTTAGCGGGAGATTCTACGTCTGGGGCCAACGTCCTGACTTTC
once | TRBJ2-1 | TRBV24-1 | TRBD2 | CATSDLAGSSYNEQFF | TGTGCCACCAGTGATTTAGCGGGGAGCTCCTACAATGAGCAGTTCTTC
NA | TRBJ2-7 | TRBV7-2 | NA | CASSIRGAGHYEQYF | TGTGCCAGCAGCATCCGTGGGGCAGGGCACTACGAGCAGTACTTC
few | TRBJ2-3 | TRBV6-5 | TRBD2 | CASSYGLAGSDTQYF | TGTGCCAGCAGTTACGGGCTAGCGGGATCCGATACGCAGTATTTT
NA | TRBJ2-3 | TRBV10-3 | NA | CATLAGTDTQYF | TGTGCCACCTTAGCGGGCACAGATACGCAGTATTTT
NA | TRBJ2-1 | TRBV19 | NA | CASRASYNEQFF | TGTGCCAGTAGGGCTTCGTACAATGAGCAGTTCTTC
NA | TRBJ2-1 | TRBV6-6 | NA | CASSYPGRYEQFF | TGTGCCAGCAGTTACCCCGGTCGCTATGAGCAGTTCTTC
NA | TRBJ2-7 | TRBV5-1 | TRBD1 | CASSATGQVIHEQYF | TGCGCCAGCAGCGCAACGGGACAGGTCATCCACGAGCAGTACTTC
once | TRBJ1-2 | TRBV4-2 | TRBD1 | CASSEGNRDSPSYTF | TGTGCCAGCAGCGAGGGGAACCGGGACAGTCCTAGCTACACCTTC
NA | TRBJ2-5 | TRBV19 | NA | CASSILGTQETQYF | TGTGCCAGTAGTATCTTGGGGACACAAGAGACCCAGTACTTC
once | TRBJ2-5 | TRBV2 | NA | CASSDMDWRTTETQYF | TGTGCCAGCAGTGATATGGACTGGAGAACCACCGAGACCCAGTACTTC
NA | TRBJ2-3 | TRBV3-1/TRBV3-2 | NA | CASSQGFYGSIDTQYF | TGTGCCAGCAGCCAGGGTTTTTACGGGAGTATAGATACGCAGTATTTT
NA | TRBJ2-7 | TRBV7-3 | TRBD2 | CASSQTPGTIYEQYF | TGTGCCAGCAGCCAAACACCCGGGACTATCTACGAGCAGTACTTC